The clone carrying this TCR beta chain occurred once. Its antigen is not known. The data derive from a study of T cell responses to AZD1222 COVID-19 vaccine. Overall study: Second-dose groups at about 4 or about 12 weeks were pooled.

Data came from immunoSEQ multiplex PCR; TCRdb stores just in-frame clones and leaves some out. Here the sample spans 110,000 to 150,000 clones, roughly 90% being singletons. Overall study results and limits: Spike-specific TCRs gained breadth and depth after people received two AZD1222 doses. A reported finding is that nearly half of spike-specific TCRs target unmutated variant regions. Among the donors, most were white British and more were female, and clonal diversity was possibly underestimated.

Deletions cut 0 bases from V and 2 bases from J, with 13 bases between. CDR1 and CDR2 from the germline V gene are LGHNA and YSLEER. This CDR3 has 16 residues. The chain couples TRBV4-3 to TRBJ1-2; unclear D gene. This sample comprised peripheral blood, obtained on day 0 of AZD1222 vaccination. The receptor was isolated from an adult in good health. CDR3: CASSQDLSRSNYGYTF. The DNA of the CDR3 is TGCGCCAGCAGCCAAGATCTGTCGCGGAGCAACTATGGCTACACCTTC.